This T cell receptor (beta chain) emerged from a study of response to subunit inactivated influenza vaccine listed by TCRdb under 2018. For the wider study: Deep quantitative profiling of the T cell receptor repertoire was used in the study to follow responses to a trivalent subunit inactivated influenza vaccine. The research as a whole found: It was suggested by the authors that each seasonal influenza vaccination may recruit only a limited number of new T cells.

The receptor library was made with RT-PCR. The sequencer listed for this sample is Illumina HiSeq 2500. TCRdb applied fastp at Q25 and MiXCR to the public reads, then kept only in-frame beta chains. Every CDR3 protein is listed once, alongside the most common genes and DNA of its rows. The sample profile shows hundreds of thousands of distinct CDR3 sequences; about a fifth of them were found once. Clones ranked in the top ten supply 11% of the sample. This clonotype was recorded a few times. This receptor's antigen is unknown. Within one base of it there is no much larger clone, and no base qualities were kept. The CDR3 measures 15 amino acids from cysteine to phenylalanine. The CDR3 DNA has 45 bases and is translated from base 1. Via the germline V gene (reference sequence), CDR1 is DFQATT and CDR2 SNEGSKA. For this chain, trimming is 6 bases at the V end and 5 bases at the J end, and the number of junction bases without a gene match is 10.

This sequence originates from a man aged 50-60 years who received an inactivated influenza vaccine. Donor details come from another sample of the same person, matched by shared clones. The sample consisted of PBMCs from blood, taken around 5 days after vaccination. The chain joins TRBV20-1 to TRBJ2-7; the junction holds 13 bases that match TRBD2. The DNA sequence is as follows: TGCAGTGCCACAAAACTAGCGGGAGGGGGCAACGAGCAGTACTTC. Its coded protein is CSATKLAGGGNEQYF.